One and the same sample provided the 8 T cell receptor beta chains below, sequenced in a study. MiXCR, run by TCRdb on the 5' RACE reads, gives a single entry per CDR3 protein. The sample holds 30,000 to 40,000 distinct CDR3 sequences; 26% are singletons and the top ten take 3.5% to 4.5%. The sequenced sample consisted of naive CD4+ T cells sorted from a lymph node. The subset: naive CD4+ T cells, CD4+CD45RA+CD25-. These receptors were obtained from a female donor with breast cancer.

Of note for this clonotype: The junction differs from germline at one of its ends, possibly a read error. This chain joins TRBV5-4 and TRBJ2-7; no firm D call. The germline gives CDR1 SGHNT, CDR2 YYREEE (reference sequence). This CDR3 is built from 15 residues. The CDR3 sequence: CAGSLGVPGSYEQYF. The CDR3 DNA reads TGTGCCGGCAGCTTAGGCGTTCCAGGCTCCTACGAGCAGTACTTC.

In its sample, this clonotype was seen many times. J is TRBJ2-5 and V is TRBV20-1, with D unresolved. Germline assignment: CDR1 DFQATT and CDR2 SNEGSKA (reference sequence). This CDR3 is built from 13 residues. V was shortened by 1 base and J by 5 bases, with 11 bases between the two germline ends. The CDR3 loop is CSARVRSLETQYF. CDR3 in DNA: TGCAGTGCTAGAGTCCGGTCCCTGGAGACCCAGTACTTC.

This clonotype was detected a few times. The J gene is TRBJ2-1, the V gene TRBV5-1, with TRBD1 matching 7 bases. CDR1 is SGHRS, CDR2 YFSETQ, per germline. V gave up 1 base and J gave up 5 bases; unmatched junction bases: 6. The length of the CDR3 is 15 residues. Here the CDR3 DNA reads TGCGCCAGCAGCTTGCTGGACAGGCCCAACAATGAGCAGTTCTTC. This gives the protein CASSLLDRPNNEQFF. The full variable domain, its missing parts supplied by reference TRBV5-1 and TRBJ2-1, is KAGVTQTPRYLIKTRGQQVTLSCSPISGHRSVSWYQQTPGQGLQFLFEYFSETQRNKGNFPGRFSGRQFSNSRSEMNVSTLELGDSALYLCASSLLDRPNNEQFFGPGTRLTVL.

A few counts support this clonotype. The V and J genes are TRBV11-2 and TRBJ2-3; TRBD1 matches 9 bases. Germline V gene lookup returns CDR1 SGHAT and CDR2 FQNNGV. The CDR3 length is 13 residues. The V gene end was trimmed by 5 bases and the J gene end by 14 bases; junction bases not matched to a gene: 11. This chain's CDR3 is CASSPSGQGTRYF. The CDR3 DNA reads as TGTGCCAGCAGCCCTAGCGGACAGGGGACAAGGTATTTT.

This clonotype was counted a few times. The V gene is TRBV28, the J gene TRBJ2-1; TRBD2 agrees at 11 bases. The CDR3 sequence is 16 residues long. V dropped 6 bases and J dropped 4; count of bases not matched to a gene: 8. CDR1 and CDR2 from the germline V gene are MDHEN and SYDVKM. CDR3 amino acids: CASRRKTSGAYNEQFF. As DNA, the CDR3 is TGTGCCAGCAGACGTAAGACTAGCGGGGCTTACAATGAGCAGTTCTTC.

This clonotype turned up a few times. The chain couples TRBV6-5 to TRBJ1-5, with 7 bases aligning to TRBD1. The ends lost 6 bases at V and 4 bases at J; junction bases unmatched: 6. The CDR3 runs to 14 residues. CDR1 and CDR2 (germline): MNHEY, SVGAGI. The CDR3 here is CASRETGRNQPQHF. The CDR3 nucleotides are TGTGCCAGCAGGGAGACAGGGAGGAATCAGCCCCAGCATTTT.

The CDR3 DNA follows: TGTGCCAGTAGTCGTCATGTCGGGGAGCTGTTTTTT. Translated, it gives CASSRHVGELFF. The chain couples TRBV19 to TRBJ2-2; D ambiguous. The CDR3 totals 12 residues. Germline assignment: CDR1 LNHDA and CDR2 SQIVND (reference sequence). V lost 5 bases and J 7 bases, leaving 8 bases between the germline ends. Based on the CDR3 plus reference TRBV19 and TRBJ2-2, the full variable domain is DGGITQSPKYLFRKEGQNVTLSCEQNLNHDAMYWYRQDPGQGLRLIYYSQIVNDFQKGDIAEGYSVSREKKESFPLTVTSAQKNPTAFYLCASSRHVGELFFGEGSRLTVL.

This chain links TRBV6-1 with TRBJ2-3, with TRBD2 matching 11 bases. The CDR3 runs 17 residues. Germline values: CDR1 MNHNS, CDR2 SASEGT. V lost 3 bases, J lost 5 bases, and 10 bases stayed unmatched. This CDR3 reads CASSDDPLAGVQDTQYF. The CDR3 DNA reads TGTGCCAGCAGTGACGACCCACTAGCGGGAGTTCAAGATACGCAGTATTTT.